Each of the 11 T cell receptor beta chains below was sequenced from the same sample in a study of CD8+ T cells in alopecia areata. Following RNA extraction, reverse transcription yielded cDNA that acted as the sequencing template. Sequenced by immunoSEQ multiplex PCR; TCRdb stores in-frame clones only, minus some. Of about 150,000 clones listed, approximately 56% are singletons. The sequenced material came from CD8+ T cells sorted from blood. Receptors were obtained from a human donor in good health.

This clone was recorded only once. J is TRBJ2-7 and V is TRBV5-1; D is perhaps TRBD1 (5 bases). The CDR3 runs 15 residues. Germline CDR1 reads SGHRS; CDR2 reads YFSETQ. Between the trimmed V and J ends, which lost 5 bases and 2 bases, there was a span of 17 bases. CDR3 sequence: CASRFRQGSAYEQYF. The CDR3 DNA is TGCGCCAGCAGATTCCGGCAGGGTTCGGCCTACGAGCAGTACTTC.

The chain is built from TRBV4-2 and TRBJ2-7; 15 bases line up with TRBD2. The CDR3 has 15 amino acids. Germline CDR1 and CDR2: LGHNA and YNFKEQ. V lost 4 bases to trimming and J lost 4 bases; unmatched junction nucleotides: 2. CDR3 residues: CASSLGTSGRYEQYF. The CDR3 DNA follows: TGTGCCAGCAGCCTCGGGACTAGCGGGAGGTACGAGCAGTACTTC.

The chain employs TRBV21-1 and TRBJ2-5. TRBV21-1 is designated a pseudogene. The CDR3 spans 13 residues. The CDR3 protein is CASSKTVGETQYF. Here the CDR3 DNA reads TGTGCCAGCAGCAAAACTGTGGGGGAGACCCAGTACTTC.

This clone was detected a few times. The chain has TRBV29-1 and TRBJ2-7; possible D gene TRBD2, 6 bases. Trimming shortened V by 5 bases and J by 7 bases, and 18 bases separated the two germline ends. Germline V lookup: CDR1 SQVTM, CDR2 ANQGSEA. This CDR3 spans 13 amino acids. Written as DNA, the CDR3 is TGCAGCGTTCTACTCCTGGGCGCGGGGGAGCAGTACTTC. Its protein product is CSVLLLGAGEQYF.

The rearrangement links TRBV2 to TRBJ1-1; D is uncertain. CDR3 length: 11 residues. The V end lost 8 bases, the J end lost 2 bases, and 6 bases lay between the germline ends. From germline, CDR1 is SNHLY and CDR2 FYNNEI. CDR3 nucleotide sequence: TGTGCCAGCGGGTTTAACACTGAAGCTTTCTTT. Protein: CASGFNTEAFF.

The genes are TRBV5-1 and TRBJ2-7; D unclear. This CDR3 is built from 18 residues. From germline, CDR1 is SGHRS and CDR2 YFSETQ. The V and J ends lost 4 bases and 0 bases respectively, with 23 bases between them. CDR3 in amino acids: CASSLGHQADWSSYEQYF. The CDR3 DNA reads as TGCGCCAGCAGCCTTGGTCACCAGGCCGACTGGAGCTCCTACGAGCAGTACTTC.

The V and J genes are TRBV19 and TRBJ2-5; D not certain. The CDR3 consists of 16 residues. Trimming shortened V by 5 bases and J by 1 base, and 17 bases separated the two germline ends. The germline CDR1 and CDR2 sequences are LNHDA and SQIVND (reference sequence). The CDR3 region is CASSPRPTLFQETQYF. The CDR3 nucleotides read TGTGCCAGTAGTCCGAGACCGACACTTTTCCAAGAGACCCAGTACTTC.

This sequence joins TRBV29-1 and TRBJ1-1, with 11 nucleotides matching TRBD1. V shed 6 bases, J shed 4 bases, and the junction held 7 bases outside the gene matches. CDR1 SQVTM and CDR2 ANQGSEA come from the germline V gene. This CDR3 comprises 14 residues. CDR3 region: CSVADRGLPTEAFF. CDR3 DNA: TGCAGCGTAGCGGACAGGGGGCTCCCCACTGAAGCTTTCTTT.

Comment on this clone: Within the sample, other DNA sequences also encode this same CDR3. The chain employs TRBV29-1 and TRBJ2-7; 7 nucleotides match TRBD1. Trimming removed 4 bases from V and 0 bases from J; junction bases left unmatched: 0. CDR1 and CDR2 from the germline V gene are SQVTM and ANQGSEA. The CDR3 is 12 residues long. The CDR3 protein is CSVGDSSYEQYF. CDR3 sequence (DNA): TGCAGCGTTGGGGACAGCTCCTACGAGCAGTACTTC.

The rearrangement links TRBV7-6 to TRBJ2-1; TRBD1 might be the D (5 bases). The CDR3 has 15 residues. The germline V gene encodes CDR1 SGHVS and CDR2 FNYEAQ. The V gene lost 1 base and the J gene lost 8 bases, with 15 bases spanning the gap. CDR3 bases: TGTGCCAGCAGCTTAGGGGGTTTTCTCAGGGATGAGCAGTTCTTC. Its protein is CASSLGGFLRDEQFF.

This chain links TRBV7-9 with TRBJ1-2; no reliable D call. Deletions cut 3 bases from V and 6 bases from J, with 8 bases between. This CDR3 contains 12 residues. The germline gives CDR1 SEHNR, CDR2 FQNEAQ (reference sequence). CDR3 coding DNA: TGTGCCAGCAGCTTCGCAGTGGATGGCTACACCTTC. Translated: CASSFAVDGYTF.